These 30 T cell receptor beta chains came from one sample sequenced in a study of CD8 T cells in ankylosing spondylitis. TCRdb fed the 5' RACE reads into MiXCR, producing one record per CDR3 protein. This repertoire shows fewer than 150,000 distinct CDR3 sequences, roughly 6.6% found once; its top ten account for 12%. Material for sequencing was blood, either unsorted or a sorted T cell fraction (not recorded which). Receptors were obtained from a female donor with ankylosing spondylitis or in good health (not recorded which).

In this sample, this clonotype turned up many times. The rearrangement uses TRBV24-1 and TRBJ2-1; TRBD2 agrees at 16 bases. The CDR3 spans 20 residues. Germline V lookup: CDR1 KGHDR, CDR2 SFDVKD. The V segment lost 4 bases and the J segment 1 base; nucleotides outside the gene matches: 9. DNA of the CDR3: TGTGCCACCAGTGACTCCGGGACTAGCGGGGGGGAGGTATCCTACAATGAGCAGTTCTTC. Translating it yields CATSDSGTSGGEVSYNEQFF.

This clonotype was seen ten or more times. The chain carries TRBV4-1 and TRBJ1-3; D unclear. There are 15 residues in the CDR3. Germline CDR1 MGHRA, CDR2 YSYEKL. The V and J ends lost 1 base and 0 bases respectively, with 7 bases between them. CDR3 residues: CASSQGLISGNTIYF. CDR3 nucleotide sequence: TGCGCCAGCAGCCAAGGACTCATCTCTGGAAACACCATATATTTT.

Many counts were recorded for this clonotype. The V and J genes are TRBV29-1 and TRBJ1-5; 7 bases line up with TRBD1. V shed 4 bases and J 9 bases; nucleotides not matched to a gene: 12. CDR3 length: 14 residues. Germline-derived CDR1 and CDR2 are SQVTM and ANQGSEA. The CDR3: CSVAVTGPLGPQHF. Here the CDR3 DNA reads TGCAGCGTTGCGGTGACAGGGCCACTTGGGCCCCAGCATTTT.

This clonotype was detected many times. As DNA, the CDR3 is TGCGCCAGCAGCCAAGGGGTCCAAAATGAGCAGTTCTTC. The encoded protein is CASSQGVQNEQFF. This chain connects TRBV4-3 to TRBJ2-1; D is unclear. This CDR3 contains 13 residues. V was trimmed by 1 base and J by 7 bases, leaving 8 bases between them. Germline V gene data show CDR1 as LGHNA and CDR2 as YSLEER.

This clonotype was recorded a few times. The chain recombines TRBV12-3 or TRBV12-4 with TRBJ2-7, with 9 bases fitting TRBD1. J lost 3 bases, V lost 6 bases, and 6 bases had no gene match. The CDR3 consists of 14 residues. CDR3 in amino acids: CASSPGQGGYEQYF. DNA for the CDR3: TGTGCCAGCAGCCCGGGACAGGGCGGCTACGAGCAGTACTTC.

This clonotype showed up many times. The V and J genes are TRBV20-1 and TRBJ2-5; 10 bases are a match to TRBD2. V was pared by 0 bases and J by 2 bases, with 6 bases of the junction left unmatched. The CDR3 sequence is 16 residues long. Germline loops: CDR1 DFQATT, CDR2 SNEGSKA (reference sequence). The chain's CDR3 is CSARDQLAGDQETQYF. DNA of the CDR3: TGCAGTGCTAGAGATCAGCTAGCGGGGGATCAAGAGACCCAGTACTTC.

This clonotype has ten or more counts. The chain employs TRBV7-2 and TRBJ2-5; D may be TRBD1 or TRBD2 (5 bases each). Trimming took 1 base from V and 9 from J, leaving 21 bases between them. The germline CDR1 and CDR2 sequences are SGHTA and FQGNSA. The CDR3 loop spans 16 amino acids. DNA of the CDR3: TGTGCCAGCAGCTTAGTTGTGGCGGGCTATTTGGGGGCCCAGTACTTC. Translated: CASSLVVAGYLGAQYF. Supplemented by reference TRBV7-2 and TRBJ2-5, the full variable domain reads GAGVSQSPSNKVTEKGKDVELRCDPISGHTALYWYRQSLGQGLEFLIYFQGNSAPDKSGLPSDRFSAERTGGSVSTLTIQRTQQEDSAVYLCASSLVVAGYLGAQYFGPGTRLLVL.

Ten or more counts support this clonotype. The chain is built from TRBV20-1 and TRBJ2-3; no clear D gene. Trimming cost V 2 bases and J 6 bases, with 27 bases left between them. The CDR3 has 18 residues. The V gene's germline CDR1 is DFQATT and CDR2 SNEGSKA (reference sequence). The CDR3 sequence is CSARSSGGSFTPWDTQYF. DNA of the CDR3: TGCAGTGCTAGATCCTCTGGTGGCAGTTTCACACCCTGGGATACGCAGTATTTT.

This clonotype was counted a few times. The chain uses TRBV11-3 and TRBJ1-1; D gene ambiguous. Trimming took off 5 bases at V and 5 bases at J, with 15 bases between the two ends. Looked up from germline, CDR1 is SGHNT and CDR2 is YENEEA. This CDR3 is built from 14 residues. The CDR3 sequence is CASSAGFGLTEAFF. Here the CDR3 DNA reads TGTGCCAGCAGCGCAGGATTTGGCCTGACTGAAGCTTTCTTT.

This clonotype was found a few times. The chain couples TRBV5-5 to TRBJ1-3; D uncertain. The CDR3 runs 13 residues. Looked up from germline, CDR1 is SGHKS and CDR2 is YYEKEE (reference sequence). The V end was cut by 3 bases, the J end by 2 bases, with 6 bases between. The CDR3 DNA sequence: TGTGCCAGCAGCTCCGGGGCTGGAAACACCATATATTTT. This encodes CASSSGAGNTIYF.

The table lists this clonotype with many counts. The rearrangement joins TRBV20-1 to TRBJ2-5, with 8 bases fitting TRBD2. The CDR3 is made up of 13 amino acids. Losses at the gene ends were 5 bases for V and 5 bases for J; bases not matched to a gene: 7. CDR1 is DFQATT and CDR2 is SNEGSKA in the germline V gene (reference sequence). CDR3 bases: TGCAGTGCTTATATCACTAGCGGCGAGACCCAGTACTTC. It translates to CSAYITSGETQYF.

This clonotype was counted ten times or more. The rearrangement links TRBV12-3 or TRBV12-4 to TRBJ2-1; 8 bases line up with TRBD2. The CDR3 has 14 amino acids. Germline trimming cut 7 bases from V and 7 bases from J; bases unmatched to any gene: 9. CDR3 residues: CASTPTGGANEQFF. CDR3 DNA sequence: TGTGCCAGCACCCCCACGGGGGGGGCGAATGAGCAGTTCTTC.

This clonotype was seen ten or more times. CDR3 sequence (DNA): TGCAGCGTTCTTTCAGGGATTGCTGAGCAGTTCTTC. Translating gives CSVLSGIAEQFF. The rearrangement joins TRBV29-1 to TRBJ2-1; possible D gene TRBD1, 5 bases. This CDR3 region has 12 residues. The germline V gene has CDR1 SQVTM and CDR2 ANQGSEA. V was pared by 5 bases and J by 9 bases, with 14 bases between.

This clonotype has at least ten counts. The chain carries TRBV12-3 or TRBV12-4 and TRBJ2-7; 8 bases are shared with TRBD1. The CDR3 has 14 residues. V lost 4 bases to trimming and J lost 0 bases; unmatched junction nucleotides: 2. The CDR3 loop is CASSWTGISYEQYF. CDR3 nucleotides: TGTGCCAGCAGTTGGACAGGGATCTCCTACGAGCAGTACTTC.

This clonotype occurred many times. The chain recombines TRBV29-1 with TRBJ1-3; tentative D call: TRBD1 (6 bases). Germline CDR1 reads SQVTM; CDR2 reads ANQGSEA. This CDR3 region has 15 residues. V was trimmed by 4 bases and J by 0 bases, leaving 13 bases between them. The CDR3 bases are TGCAGCGTTGGAGAGGACAGACTCTCTGGAAACACCATATATTTT. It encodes CSVGEDRLSGNTIYF.

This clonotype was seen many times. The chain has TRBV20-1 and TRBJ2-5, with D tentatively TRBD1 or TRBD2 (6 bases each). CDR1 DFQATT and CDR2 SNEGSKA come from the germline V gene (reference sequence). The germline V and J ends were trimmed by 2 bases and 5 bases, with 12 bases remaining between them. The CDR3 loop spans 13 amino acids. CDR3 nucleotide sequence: TGCAGTGCTAGAACGGGGGCCGGGGAGACCCAGTACTTC. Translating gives CSARTGAGETQYF.

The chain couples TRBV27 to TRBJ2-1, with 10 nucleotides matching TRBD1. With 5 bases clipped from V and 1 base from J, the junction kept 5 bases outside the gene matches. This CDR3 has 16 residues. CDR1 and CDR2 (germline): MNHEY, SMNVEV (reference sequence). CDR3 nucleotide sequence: TGTGCCAGCAGTACCTGGGACAGGGGATCCTACAATGAGCAGTTCTTC. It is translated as CASSTWDRGSYNEQFF.

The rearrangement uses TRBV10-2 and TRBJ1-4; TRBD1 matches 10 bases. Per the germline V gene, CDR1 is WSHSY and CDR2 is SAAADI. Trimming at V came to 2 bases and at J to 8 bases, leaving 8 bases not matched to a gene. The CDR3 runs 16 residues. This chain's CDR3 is CASSEGGTGAREKLFF. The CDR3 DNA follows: TGCGCCAGCAGTGAGGGCGGGACAGGGGCGAGAGAAAAACTGTTTTTT.

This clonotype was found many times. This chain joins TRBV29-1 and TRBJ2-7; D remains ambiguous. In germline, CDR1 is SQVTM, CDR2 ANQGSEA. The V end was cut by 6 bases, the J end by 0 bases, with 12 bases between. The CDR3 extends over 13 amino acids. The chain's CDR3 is CSVLSGLSYEQYF. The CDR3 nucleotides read TGCAGCGTGCTGTCAGGTCTCTCCTACGAGCAGTACTTC.

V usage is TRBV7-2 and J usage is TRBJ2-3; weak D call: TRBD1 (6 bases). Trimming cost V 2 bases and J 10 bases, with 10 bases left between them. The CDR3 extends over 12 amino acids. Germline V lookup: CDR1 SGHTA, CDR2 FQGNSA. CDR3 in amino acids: CASSLLRGSQYF. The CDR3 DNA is TGTGCCAGCAGCTTATTGAGGGGGTCGCAGTATTTT. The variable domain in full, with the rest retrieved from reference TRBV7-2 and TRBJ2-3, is GAGVSQSPSNKVTEKGKDVELRCDPISGHTALYWYRQSLGQGLEFLIYFQGNSAPDKSGLPSDRFSAERTGGSVSTLTIQRTQQEDSAVYLCASSLLRGSQYFGPGTRLTVL.

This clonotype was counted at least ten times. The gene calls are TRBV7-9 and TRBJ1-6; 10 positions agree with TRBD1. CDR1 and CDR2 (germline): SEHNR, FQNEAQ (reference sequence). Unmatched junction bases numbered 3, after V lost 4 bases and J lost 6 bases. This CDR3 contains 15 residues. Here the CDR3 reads CASSSRDRGNSPLHF. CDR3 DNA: TGTGCCAGCAGCTCCCGGGACAGGGGTAATTCACCCCTCCACTTT.

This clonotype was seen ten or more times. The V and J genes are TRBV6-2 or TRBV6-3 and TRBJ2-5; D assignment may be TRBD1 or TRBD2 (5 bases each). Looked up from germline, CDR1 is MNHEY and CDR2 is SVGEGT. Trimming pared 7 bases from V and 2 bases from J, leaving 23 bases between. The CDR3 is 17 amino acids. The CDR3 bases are TGTGCCAGCACCCCAGCCGACGGGGCGCCAATTCAAGAGACCCAGTACTTC. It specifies CASTPADGAPIQETQYF.

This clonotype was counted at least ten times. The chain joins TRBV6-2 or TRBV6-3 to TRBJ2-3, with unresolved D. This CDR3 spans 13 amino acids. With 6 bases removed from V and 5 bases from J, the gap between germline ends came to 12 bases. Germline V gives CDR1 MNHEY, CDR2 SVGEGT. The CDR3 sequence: CASSQSLGDTQYF. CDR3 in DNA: TGTGCCAGCAGCCAGTCCCTGGGAGATACGCAGTATTTT.

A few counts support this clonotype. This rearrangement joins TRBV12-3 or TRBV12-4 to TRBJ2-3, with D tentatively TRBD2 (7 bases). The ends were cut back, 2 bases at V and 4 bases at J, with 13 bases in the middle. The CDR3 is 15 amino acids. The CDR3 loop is CASSLKGGRADTQYF. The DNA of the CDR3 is TGTGCCAGCAGTTTAAAGGGGGGGCGGGCAGATACGCAGTATTTT.

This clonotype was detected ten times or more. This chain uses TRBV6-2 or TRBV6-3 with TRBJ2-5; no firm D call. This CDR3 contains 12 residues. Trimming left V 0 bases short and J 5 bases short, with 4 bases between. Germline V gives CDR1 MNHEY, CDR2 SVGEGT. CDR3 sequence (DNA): TGTGCCAGCAGTTACTCGGCGGAGACCCAGTACTTC. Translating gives CASSYSAETQYF.

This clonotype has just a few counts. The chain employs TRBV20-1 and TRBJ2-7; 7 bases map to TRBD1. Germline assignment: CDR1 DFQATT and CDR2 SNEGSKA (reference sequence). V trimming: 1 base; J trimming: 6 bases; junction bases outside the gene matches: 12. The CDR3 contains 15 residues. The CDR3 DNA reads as TGCAGTGCTAGAGTGAGAGCAGGACAGGCACTCGAGCAGTACTTC. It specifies CSARVRAGQALEQYF.

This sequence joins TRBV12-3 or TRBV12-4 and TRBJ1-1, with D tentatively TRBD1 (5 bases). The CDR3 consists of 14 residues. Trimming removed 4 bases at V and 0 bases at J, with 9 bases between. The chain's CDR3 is CASSSWGMNTEAFF. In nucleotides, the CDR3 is TGTGCCAGCAGTTCCTGGGGGATGAACACTGAAGCTTTCTTT.

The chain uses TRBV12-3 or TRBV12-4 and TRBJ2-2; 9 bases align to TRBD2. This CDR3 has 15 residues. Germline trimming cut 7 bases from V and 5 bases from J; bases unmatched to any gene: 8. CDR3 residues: CASMGRGGPTGELFF. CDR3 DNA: TGTGCCAGCATGGGGCGGGGGGGGCCGACCGGGGAGCTGTTTTTT.

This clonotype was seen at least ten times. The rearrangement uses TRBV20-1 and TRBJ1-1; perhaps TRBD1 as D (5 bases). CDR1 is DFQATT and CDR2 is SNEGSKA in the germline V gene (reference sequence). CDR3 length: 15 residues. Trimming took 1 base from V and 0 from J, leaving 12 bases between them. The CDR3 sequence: CSARGSGILNTEAFF. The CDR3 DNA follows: TGCAGTGCTAGAGGGTCAGGGATTTTGAACACTGAAGCTTTCTTT.

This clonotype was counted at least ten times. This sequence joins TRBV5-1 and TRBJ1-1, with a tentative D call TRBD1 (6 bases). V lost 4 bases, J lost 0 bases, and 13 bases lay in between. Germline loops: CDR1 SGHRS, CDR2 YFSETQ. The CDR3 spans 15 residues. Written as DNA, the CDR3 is TGCGCCAGCAGCAAACTGACAGGAGTGAACACTGAAGCTTTCTTT. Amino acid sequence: CASSKLTGVNTEAFF.